This T cell receptor beta chain comes out of a study of CD4 T cells in relation to SARS-CoV-2 and coronaviruses. The study's findings and limits: Samples before the pandemic and after infection were not matched within any donor.

The unexposed donors gave CD4+ T cells in 2011-2018, prior to COVID-19. Germline V gives CDR1 SGHAT, CDR2 FQNNGV. The CDR3 runs to 13 residues. The V gene lost 1 base and the J gene lost 3 bases, with 6 bases spanning the gap. Sequencing used immunoSEQ multiplex PCR; TCRdb keeps in-frame clones, though not all of them. Of tens of thousands of clones listed, approximately 95% are singletons. A note on this clone: Its antigen is not known.

The source is a human donor in good health. Sequenced sample: naive CD4+ T cells from PBMCs. Subset defined: naive CD4+ T cells isolated by negative enrichment. The chain links TRBV11-2 to TRBJ2-5; D is possibly TRBD1 (5 bases). The CDR3 sequence is CASSLAREETQYF. Here the CDR3 DNA reads TGTGCCAGCAGCTTAGCCAGGGAAGAGACCCAGTACTTC.